These T cell receptor beta chains were read from a single sample in a study of molecular identifiers for immune sequencing clone quantification. Using its own MiXCR run on the PCR reads, TCRdb lists one record per CDR3 protein. The table records fewer than 25,000 distinct CDR3 sequences, roughly a sixth of them present only once. Source material: naive CD8+ T cells from blood, with Jurkat cell RNA spiked in. All receptors come from a human donor in good health. Some libraries in this study had Jurkat cell RNA spiked in. The CDR3 runs from the conserved cysteine through the conserved F or W. The order of the fields is clone size, J gene, V gene, CDR3 protein. Rows may omit the clone size; those that give it use once, few, many or a size class.

NA,TRBJ2-7,TRBV30,CAWGRLAEEDIYEQYF
NA,TRBJ1-2,TRBV12-3/TRBV12-4,CVSSSPGPDYGYTF
few,TRBJ2-3,TRBV19,CASSITSADTQYF
many,TRBJ2-7,TRBV14,CASSQLRQGTYEQYF
many,TRBJ1-1,TRBV28,CASSSDKGTEAFF
once,TRBJ2-2,TRBV24-1,CATSDPNRETGELFF
few,TRBJ2-1,TRBV11-2,CASSLWTSGGLYNEQFF
many,TRBJ1-1,TRBV14,CASSHTGQGLTEAFF
many,TRBJ2-7,TRBV11-2,CASSSAGLTYEQYF
medium-sized,TRBJ2-2,TRBV29-1,CSVETTSSVPGELFF